The present T cell receptor beta chain was sequenced within a study of shared clonotypes between healthy human individuals. Clones were sequenced by immunoSEQ multiplex PCR, and TCRdb holds only the in-frame ones, with some missing. Among 2,500,000 or so clones listed, around 90% were seen once. The CDR3 contains 17 residues. Germline loops: CDR1 LNHNV, CDR2 YYDKDF (reference sequence). The trim removed 0 bases at V and 7 bases at J, leaving 9 bases unmatched. The study enrolled healthy HIV-negative adults without recent acute infections or vaccinations as donors. The clonotype originates from a man younger than 35 in good health. Some clones in this sample may be carry-over from other donors' samples. Material: naive CD4+ T cells from PBMCs. The subset was: CD45RA+ positively selected. This chain uses TRBV15 with TRBJ1-4; 9 bases line up with TRBD1. The CDR3 region is CATSRDLWGQGSEKLFF. CDR3 nucleotide sequence: TGTGCCACCAGCAGAGACCTTTGGGGACAGGGCTCTGAAAAACTGTTTTTT.